These T cell receptor beta chains were read from a single sample in a study of T-cell memory formation after mild COVID-19. Each CDR3 protein is one row after TCRdb ran MiXCR on the 5' RACE reads. The sample carries about 620,000 distinct CDR3 sequences, roughly 17% recorded once. The sample taken for sequencing was PBMCs or a T cell subset sorted from them (not recorded which). These receptors all stem from an adult woman who had mild COVID-19 (a few samples of this study predate the infection). Cell type and time point are not known. CDR3s include the opening cysteine and the closing phenylalanine or tryptophan. Each record gives: CDR3 DNA, CDR3 protein, D gene, clone size, J gene, V gene. The D gene is left open where the match is weak. Clone size appears in some rows only: once, few, many, or a class for an expanded clone.

TGTGCCAGCAGACCAAGCCCCCCCGGACACGGGACCTATGGCTACACCTTC | CASRPSPPGHGTYGYTF | - | - | TRBJ1-2 | TRBV27
TGCAGTGCCACTCCTGGCCGGGACAGGGTTTTTGGCTACACCTTC | CSATPGRDRVFGYTF | TRBD1 | many | TRBJ1-2 | TRBV20-1
TGTGCCAGCAGCTTCCGGGACACCTCCTACGAGCAGTACTTC | CASSFRDTSYEQYF | - | few | TRBJ2-7 | TRBV7-8
TGTGCCAGCAGCCTACGGTTAAGGGACACTGAAGCTTTCTTT | CASSLRLRDTEAFF | - | - | TRBJ1-1 | TRBV7-2
TGTGCCAGCAGCTTAGAGGGGTCGCGGGCAGAAGAAGCTTTCTTT | CASSLEGSRAEEAFF | - | - | TRBJ1-1 | TRBV11-3
TGTGCCAGCAGCCCCCGGACTAGCGGGGCGGTAGATACGCAGTATTTT | CASSPRTSGAVDTQYF | TRBD2 | few | TRBJ2-3 | TRBV7-6
TGCGCCAGCAGCCGAGACATCCACTCTGGGGCCAACGTCCTGACTTTC | CASSRDIHSGANVLTF | - | few | TRBJ2-6 | TRBV4-1
TGTGCCAGCAGTCCCCCGGGACTAGCGTACAATGAGCAGTTCTTC | CASSPPGLAYNEQFF | TRBD2 | - | TRBJ2-1 | TRBV6-2/TRBV6-3
TGTGCCACCAGTGCTTCCGGATCTGGGGCCAACGTCCTGACTTTC | CATSASGSGANVLTF | - | - | TRBJ2-6 | TRBV24-1
TGTGCCAGCAGGATACCAGGGGCGCACGAGCAGTACTTC | CASRIPGAHEQYF | - | - | TRBJ2-7 | TRBV12-3/TRBV12-4
TGTGCCAGCAGCTCCACCCAAGGGACGGAGGAGCCGGGCTACACCTTC | CASSSTQGTEEPGYTF | - | - | TRBJ1-2 | TRBV11-3
TGCGCCAGCAGCCAAGGGCCATGGGGCAATCAGCCCCAGCATTTT | CASSQGPWGNQPQHF | - | many | TRBJ1-5 | TRBV4-1
TGTGCCAGCAGTACCGGACAGGGTGGTGCTTTCTTT | CASSTGQGGAFF | TRBD1 | - | TRBJ1-1 | TRBV6-5
TGTGCCAGCAGCCTCGACAGGGAAGAGGGTCAGCCCCAGCATTTT | CASSLDREEGQPQHF | TRBD1 | few | TRBJ1-5 | TRBV7-9
TGTGCCAGCAGCAAAGGACAGGCCCAGAGGACAGATACGCAGTATTTT | CASSKGQAQRTDTQYF | - | few | TRBJ2-3 | TRBV21-1
TGCAGCGGTGGACAGGGGGTCGCCGGGGAGCTGTTTTTT | CSGGQGVAGELFF | TRBD1 | many | TRBJ2-2 | TRBV29-1
TGTGCCAGCAGTTGGGGCACTGAAGCTTTCTTT | CASSWGTEAFF | - | - | TRBJ1-1 | TRBV5-1
TGCGCCAGCAGCTTGTGGGGAACCCGGCCGAACACTGAAGCTTTCTTT | CASSLWGTRPNTEAFF | - | few | TRBJ1-1 | TRBV5-1
TGTGCCAGCAGTGAATCTCAGGGGTCTGGAAACACCATATATTTT | CASSESQGSGNTIYF | - | - | TRBJ1-3 | TRBV6-1
TGTGCCAGCAGTTGGGGGCTCGTTGAGCAGTTCTTC | CASSWGLVEQFF | - | few | TRBJ2-1 | TRBV6-6
TGTGCCAGCACCCGACTAGCGGGACCCTACGAGCAGTACTTC | CASTRLAGPYEQYF | TRBD2 | few | TRBJ2-7 | TRBV7-2
TGTGCCAGCAGCCCCCCCGTGGACGAGCAGTACTTC | CASSPPVDEQYF | - | - | TRBJ2-7 | TRBV4-2
TGTGCCACCGCGACAGCGGGGGCGGGGACCCAGTACTTC | CATATAGAGTQYF | TRBD2 | - | TRBJ2-5 | TRBV6-2/TRBV6-3
TGTGCCAGCAGCCATGCATCGGGCTCCTACGAGCAGTACTTC | CASSHASGSYEQYF | - | - | TRBJ2-7 | TRBV3-1
TGTGCCAGCGCGCGACTAGCTTACAATGAGCAGTTCTTC | CASARLAYNEQFF | TRBD2 | - | TRBJ2-1 | TRBV6-1
TGCAGCGTTGAAGGATGGGGGAACACCGGGGAGCTGTTTTTT | CSVEGWGNTGELFF | - | - | TRBJ2-2 | TRBV29-1
TGCGCCAGACGGAGACCGGGACAGGGGGAAGAAAAACTGTTTTTT | CARRRPGQGEEKLFF | TRBD1 | few | TRBJ1-4 | TRBV5-1
TGCAGCGTTGAAGAGGCAGATCGCGATACGCAGTATTTT | CSVEEADRDTQYF | - | few | TRBJ2-3 | TRBV29-1
TGTGCCAGCAGCCAAGATTGGGATCGGACTAAGAACACTGAAGCTTTCTTT | CASSQDWDRTKNTEAFF | - | few | TRBJ1-1 | TRBV3-1
TGTGCCTGGAGCGCCAACCGTCCGAACACCGGGGAGCTGTTTTTT | CAWSANRPNTGELFF | - | - | TRBJ2-2 | TRBV30
TGCAGTGCTAACGGGGGAACCTACGAGCAGTACTTC | CSANGGTYEQYF | - | many | TRBJ2-7 | TRBV20-1
TGTGCCATCAGAAGGGACAGGGGGAACAATGAGCAGTTCTTC | CAIRRDRGNNEQFF | TRBD1 | few | TRBJ2-1 | TRBV10-3
TGTGCCAGCAGCCCGAAGAATGAGCAGTTCTTC | CASSPKNEQFF | - | many | TRBJ2-1 | TRBV12-3/TRBV12-4
TGTGCCAGCAGTTCCCGTATGAATCAGCCCCAGCATTTT | CASSSRMNQPQHF | - | - | TRBJ1-5 | TRBV12-3/TRBV12-4
TGTGCCAGCAGCCCACGGGATCGGTTTCTCTCTGGGGCCAACGTCCTGACTTTC | CASSPRDRFLSGANVLTF | - | few | TRBJ2-6 | TRBV7-2
TGCGCCAGCAGCTTGGACCCTCAGGGGTCGGGGGAGCTGTTTTTT | CASSLDPQGSGELFF | - | few | TRBJ2-2 | TRBV5-1
TGTGCCACCAGCAGAGTTGGGTTGGGCACAGATACGCAGTATTTT | CATSRVGLGTDTQYF | - | - | TRBJ2-3 | TRBV15
TGCAGTGCTAGTGAGGGTATGGGCTACACCTTC | CSASEGMGYTF | - | few | TRBJ1-2 | TRBV20-1
TGTGCCACGGGGACTAGCGGGGGGGCACTGTTCTTC | CATGTSGGALFF | TRBD2 | few | TRBJ2-1 | TRBV2
TGCGCCAGCAGCTTGAGTTTCAGGGCTAGCGGAGCGTCAGATACGCAGTATTTT | CASSLSFRASGASDTQYF | TRBD2 | few | TRBJ2-3 | TRBV5-1
TGCAGCGTCGAGATGAACACTGAAGCTTTCTTT | CSVEMNTEAFF | - | many | TRBJ1-1 | TRBV29-1
TGTGCCACCGGGAATTCTGGGGCCAACGTCCTGACTTTC | CATGNSGANVLTF | - | - | TRBJ2-6 | TRBV3-1
TGCGCCAGCAGCTTGCCGGGAGTCGGTGAAGATACGCAGTATTTT | CASSLPGVGEDTQYF | - | few | TRBJ2-3 | TRBV5-1
TGTGCCAGCAGCCCCCGCGTGTGGGGGCTTGAGACTGAAGCTTTCTTT | CASSPRVWGLETEAFF | - | few | TRBJ1-1 | TRBV3-1
TGTGCCAGCAGTTACGACGGAGGCAATGAGCAGTTCTTC | CASSYDGGNEQFF | - | few | TRBJ2-1 | TRBV6-5
TGCAGCGCCGGGGGGACAGGGGGCACTTACGAGCAGTACTTC | CSAGGTGGTYEQYF | TRBD1 | - | TRBJ2-7 | TRBV29-1
TGTGCCTGGCGGGACAGGGGATCCTACGAGCAGTACTTC | CAWRDRGSYEQYF | TRBD1 | - | TRBJ2-7 | TRBV30
TGTGCCAGCAGCTTACCGGGAGTCACGCAGTATTTT | CASSLPGVTQYF | - | few | TRBJ2-3 | TRBV7-3
TGTGCCAGCTCCGAGGGTGCGTCATCCCCTCAGCAGTTCTTC | CASSEGASSPQQFF | - | - | TRBJ2-1 | TRBV18
TGTGCCAGCTCACTACAGGGTTCGGCTACCTACGAGCAGTACTTC | CASSLQGSATYEQYF | - | - | TRBJ2-7 | TRBV18